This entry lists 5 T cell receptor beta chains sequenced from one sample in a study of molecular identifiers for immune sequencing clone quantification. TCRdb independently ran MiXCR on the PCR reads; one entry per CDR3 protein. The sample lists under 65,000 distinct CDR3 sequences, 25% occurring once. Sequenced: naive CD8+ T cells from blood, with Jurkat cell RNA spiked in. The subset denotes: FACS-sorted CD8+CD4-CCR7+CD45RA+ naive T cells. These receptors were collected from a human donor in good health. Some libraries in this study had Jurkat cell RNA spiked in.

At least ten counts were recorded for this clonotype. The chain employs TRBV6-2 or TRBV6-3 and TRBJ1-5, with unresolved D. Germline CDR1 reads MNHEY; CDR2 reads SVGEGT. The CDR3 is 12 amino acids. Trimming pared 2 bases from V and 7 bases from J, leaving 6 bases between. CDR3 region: CASSYLSQPQHF. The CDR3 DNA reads TGTGCCAGCAGTTACCTTTCCCAGCCCCAGCATTTT.

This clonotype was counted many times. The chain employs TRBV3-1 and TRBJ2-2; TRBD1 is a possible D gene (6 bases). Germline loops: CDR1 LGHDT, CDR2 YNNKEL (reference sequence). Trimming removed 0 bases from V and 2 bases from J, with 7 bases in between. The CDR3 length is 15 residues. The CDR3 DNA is TGTGCCAGCAGCCAAGACAGGGGCAACACCGGGGAGCTGTTTTTT. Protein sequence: CASSQDRGNTGELFF. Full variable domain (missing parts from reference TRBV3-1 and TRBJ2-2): DTAVSQTPKYLVTQMGNDKSIKCEQNLGHDTMYWYKQDSKKFLKIMFSYNNKELIINETVPNRFSPKSPDKAHLNLHINSLELGDSAVYFCASSQDRGNTGELFFGEGSRLTVL.

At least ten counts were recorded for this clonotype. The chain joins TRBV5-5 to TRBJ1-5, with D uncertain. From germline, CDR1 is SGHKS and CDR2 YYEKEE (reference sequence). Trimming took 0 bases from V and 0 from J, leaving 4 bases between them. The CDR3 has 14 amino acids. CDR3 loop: CASSLEYSNQPQHF. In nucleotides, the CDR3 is TGTGCCAGCAGCTTGGAGTATAGCAATCAGCCCCAGCATTTT.

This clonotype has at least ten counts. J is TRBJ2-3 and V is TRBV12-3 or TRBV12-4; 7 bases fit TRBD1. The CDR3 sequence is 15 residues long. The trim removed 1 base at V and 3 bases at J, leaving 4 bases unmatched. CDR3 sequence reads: CASSLVVRGTDTQYF. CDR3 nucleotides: TGTGCCAGCAGTTTAGTGGTCAGGGGGACAGATACGCAGTATTTT.

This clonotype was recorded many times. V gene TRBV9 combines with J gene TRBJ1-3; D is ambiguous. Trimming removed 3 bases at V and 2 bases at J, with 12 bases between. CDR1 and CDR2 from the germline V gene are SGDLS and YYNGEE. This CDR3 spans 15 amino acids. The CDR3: CASSAETLTGNTIYF. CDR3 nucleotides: TGTGCCAGCAGCGCCGAGACCCTTACTGGAAACACCATATATTTT.